This TCR beta chain appears in the sequencing data of a study of T-cell reconstitution after alpha-beta-depleted transplantation in children (dated by TCRdb to 2016 to 2017). Background for the entire study: Using TCR repertoire profiling, the study followed T-cell immune reconstitution in a quantitative way in children after TCRalphabeta/CD19-depleted allogeneic hematopoietic cell transplantation.

Libraries were prepared through PCR. For sequencing, an Illumina HiSeq 2500 was employed. Molecular barcoding was employed in the preparation of TCR libraries, with unique molecular identifiers being used to normalize TCRbeta repertoire quantification. TCRdb reprocessed the public reads (quality trimming at Q25 with fastp, clone calling with MiXCR) and kept in-frame beta chains. Rows are combined by CDR3 protein, so each entry shows the most common genes and DNA. In all, the sample holds a few hundred thousand distinct CDR3 sequences, and 25% to 30% of those were seen once. The leading ten clones occupy less than 40% of the sample. This specimen's treatment or condition label, per the study, means: allogeneic hematopoietic cell transplantation with graft depleted of TCRalphabeta T cells and CD19 B cells. The transplant recipients were children given TCRalphabeta/CD19-depleted allogeneic hematopoietic cell grafts.

Concerning this clonotype itself: The antigen it recognizes is unknown. No quality values exist for individual bases; no much larger clone is one base distant.

Taken from the germline V gene (reference sequence), the CDR1 and CDR2 loops are DFQATT and SNEGSKA. The CDR3 sequence holds 13 residues, the cysteine and phenylalanine included. Of the read, only the CDR3 DNA is kept; its 39 bases are in frame from base 1. V and J are truncated by 4 bases and 9 bases respectively, leaving an intervening sequence of 16 bases. General study outcomes and caveats: Over the following months the frequencies of hyperexpanded clones went down, and after one year T-cell counts and TCRbeta diversity were mostly credited to newly produced T cells. The high TCRbeta diversity at day 60 in some patients was ascribed to recipient T cells and intrathymic progenitors that had survived conditioning. The apparently early recovery of alphabetaT-cell counts about two months after transplant reportedly depended on only several hundred rapidly expanded clones that came from non-depleted graft cells.

Sequenced material: PBMCs, taken before TCRalphabeta/CD19-depleted stem cell transplant. The source of this sequence is a boy under two years old with Wiskott-Aldrich syndrome, due to receive a stem cell transplant. This receptor chain uses TRBV20-1 and TRBJ2-1; tentative D gene TRBD1, with 6 bases matching. The CDR3 here reads CSATSPGHSEQFF. In nucleotide form, the sequence is TGCAGTGCTACTTCTCCGGGACACAGTGAGCAGTTCTTC.